This T cell receptor beta chain was profiled in a study of blood T cell repertoires in COVID-19. Study-wide context: The samples span acute and convalescent COVID-19 from the United States, Italy and Spain.

In the original processing: Estimated nucleated cell counts came from reference gene primer amplification. The protocol was immunoSEQ multiplex PCR, while the TCRdb copy is restricted to in-frame clones and leaves out a portion. That table furnishes V, J and clone size, whereas the DNA furnished D and trimming. The sample has about 130,000 clones, around 82% seen once. Participants were placed into cohorts based on the clinical history they reported. Two consecutive negative NP/OP PCR tests, clearance, or resolved symptoms defined Cohort 3 recovery. Germline CDR1 reads SGHRS; CDR2 reads YFSETQ. J lost 5 bases, V lost 5 bases, and 2 bases had no gene match. CDR3 length: 14 residues.

Sequencing used PBMCs or T cells enriched from blood (not recorded which). The chain carries TRBV5-1 and TRBJ1-6; 9 bases fit TRBD1. This TCR came from a woman in her 50s who had recovered from COVID-19. The CDR3 sequence is CASSRQGDNSPLHF. The CDR3 DNA sequence: TGCGCCAGCAGTCGACAGGGGGATAATTCACCCCTCCACTTT.